This TCR beta chain comes out of a study of regulatory T cells in long-lasting Graves disease (dated by TCRdb to about 2021). General notes on the study: In the newly diagnosed Graves' disease group, patients had been taking antithyroid drugs for less than 3 months. Persistent Graves' disease patients were compared with newly diagnosed Graves' disease patients by peripheral blood TCR sequencing and RNA sequencing. The study took place in China and was registered as a clinical trial. A total of roughly 33 samples were covered by TCR sequencing, comprising roughly 13 persistent and some 20 newly diagnosed Graves' disease patients.

The method was multiplex PCR. Sequencing was performed on an Illumina HiSeq 4000. CDR3 regions were amplified by Arm-PCR with iRepertoire HTBI primers to construct TCR beta libraries. Before sequencing, the PCR products went through gel purification. On the authors' methods: Across samples, 60 to 75 TRBV and 15 or so TRBJ segments were identified and used for gene usage analysis of CDR3 amino acid clonotypes. Filtered high-quality paired reads were merged into contigs using COPE and FqMerger. Contigs were aligned with BLAST to IMGT TRBV, TRBD and TRBJ reference genes, and CDR3 was defined per IMGT. Highly expanded clones were defined as clonotypes with a frequency above 0.1%. Shannon entropy served as the measure of repertoire diversity, while the Gini coefficient captured V-J evenness. A clonotype found in more than one individual was treated as public. TCRdb reprocessed the public reads (quality trimming at Q25 with fastp, clone calling with MiXCR) and kept in-frame beta chains. All rows with the same CDR3 protein become a single entry with the most common DNA and genes. The V and J calls here are based on TCRdb, not the publication. The sample has 510,000 or so distinct CDR3 sequences on record, about 11% of them singletons. Clones ranked in the top ten supply over 7% of the sample.

Overall results and qualifications from the work: Compared with newly diagnosed patients, patients with persistent Graves' disease had lower TCR Shannon entropy and fewer highly expanded clones, which suggests clonal expansion. A larger number of public clonotypes was shared among persistent patients (about 2,700) than among newly diagnosed patients (about 990). Sequencing and analysis were restricted to the TCR beta chain. As a limitation, the authors acknowledged that the small sample size may reduce accuracy. Peripheral blood alone was examined, since thyroid tissue, which constituted the primary lesion, could not be accessed. TRBV28, TRBJ1-2 and TRBJ2-5 were preferentially used in persistent disease, while TRBV20-1 and TRBJ2-1 were favored in newly diagnosed disease.

From its first to its last residue, the CDR3 has 14 amino acids. The DNA shown is the 42-base CDR3, in frame from base 1. The CDR1 and CDR2 encoded by the germline V gene are SGDLS and YYNGEE. The time point label corresponds to: newly diagnosed GD, antithyroid drugs for less than 3 months. For both TCR sequencing and RNA sequencing, RNA was extracted from PBMCs using TRIzol. Graves' disease was diagnosed according to American Thyroid Association guidelines. The patients came from an endocrinology department in Xi'an, China. From each patient, about 9.7 milliliters of peripheral blood was collected into an EDTA anticoagulant tube. Ficoll Paque Plus density gradient separation was used to isolate PBMCs, and no additional T cell sorting was done. An Agilent 2100 Bioanalyzer and agarose gel were used to assess RNA quality, and a NanoDrop 2000 was used to measure RNA concentration. As to this clonotype: The target of this receptor is not known. A single base separates this from a much larger clone, so it may be a read error. The CDR3 does not end in the conserved phenylalanine or tryptophan, so this is likely a read error.

The sample was also linked to a second study, of T cells in Graves' hyperthyroidism and ophthalmopathy. The second study's paper adds: Graves' hyperthyroidism was defined as stable when no progression to ophthalmopathy occurred over 18 months of follow-up. Hyperthyroidism patients were newly diagnosed, had a disease duration of under 2 months, and were aged 18 to 65 years. The study excluded patients with uncontrolled infections, other autoimmune diseases, pregnancy or lactation. Clinical symptoms, serum thyroxine and TRAb, thyroid ultrasound, and orbital computed tomography formed the basis for the diagnoses. A first-round RT-PCR of the TCR CDR3 used the HTBI primer set with the Qiagen OneStep RT-PCR kit. Most expanded thyroid clonotypes (frequency above 0.001) were also found in blood, which suggests that blood repertoires may mirror thyroid immune responses. A model built on a 13 V-J signature distinguished ophthalmopathy from stable hyperthyroidism, reaching roughly 88% sensitivity and around 82% specificity in cross-validation and 80%/75% in testing. In validation, progression to ophthalmopathy was predicted by the model with 70.59% sensitivity and 72.22% specificity, a median of about 6 months before onset. To identify distinguishing TCR V-J signatures, a discovery cohort of about 100 patients was used, comprising 43 with Graves' ophthalmopathy and around 57 with stable Graves' hyperthyroidism. An independent validation cohort of under 20 hyperthyroidism patients and more than 15 patients who later progressed to ophthalmopathy tested prospective prediction of ophthalmopathy. The 85 to 100 discovery patients were randomly split 7:3 into training and test sets. Thyroid tissue and blood T-cell repertoires from about six Graves' hyperthyroidism patients were also compared in the study. Once sampling was done, hyperthyroidism patients were given methimazole at a starting dose of 30 mg daily, whereas ophthalmopathy patients were given high-dose intravenous methylprednisolone. Libraries were constructed in a second round of multiplex PCR, after which size selection and purification were carried out. Libraries were sequenced paired-end with 100 bp reads on an Illumina HiSeq2000. Raw data were processed with SOAPnuke, discarding reads with adapters, uncalled bases, mean Phred below 15, or no exact constant-primer or identifier match. COPE v1.2.5 was used to merge the high-quality paired reads, and each unique nucleotide sequence was defined as a clonotype. MiTCR v1.1 was used to align the clonotypes against IMGT TRBV, TRBD and TRBJ reference segments. The analysis included only V-J combinations with a frequency above 0.0001, which together covered approximately 99% of the repertoires. A TCS score was defined as the ratio of F50 (clonal expansion) to E x V (chaos), with BLOSUM62-based TCRdist applied between CDR3 peptides within each V-J. Welch's t-statistics and random forest reduced approximately 520 V-J features to under 15, which were used in a naive Bayes classifier (R e1071). No statistical method was used to fix the sample size in advance, and group allocation was not hidden from the investigators. According to the paper, TCR Vbeta CDR3 sequencing was carried out on 135 peripheral blood samples, which came from more than 40 ophthalmopathy, around 74 hyperthyroidism and some 17 progressor patients.

The sequence was collected from a woman in her 30s with Graves disease. Donor details come from another sample of the same person, matched by shared clones. The starting material was peripheral blood mononuclear cells (PBMCs), obtained at new diagnosis, from a patient treated with antithyroid drugs. This receptor chain uses TRBV9 and TRBJ2-1; TRBD2 fits 9 bases in the junction. Here the CDR3 is given as CASTVAGERNEQFL. At the DNA level, the sequence is TGTGCCAGCACCGTAGCGGGAGAGAGAAATGAGCAGTTCCTC.